These 12 T cell receptor beta chains were sequenced from one sample in a study of blood T cell repertoires in COVID-19. Measured with immunoSEQ multiplex PCR; TCRdb has only the in-frame clones, and not every one. The data contain 170,000 or so clones, about 90% of them singletons. Sequenced sample: PBMCs or T cells enriched from blood (not recorded which). The receptors come from a woman in her forties or fifties who had recovered from COVID-19.

In nucleotides, the CDR3 is TGTGCCAGCAGCTTTCTCCAGGGACAGCCCAGGGGGACTGAAGCTTTCTTT. It yields the protein CASSFLQGQPRGTEAFF. The chain combines TRBV7-9 with TRBJ1-1, with TRBD1 matching over 7 bases. V lost 3 bases to trimming and J lost 5 bases; unmatched junction nucleotides: 15. CDR1 is SEHNR, CDR2 FQNEAQ, per germline (reference sequence). The CDR3 sequence is 17 residues long.

This chain connects TRBV2 to TRBJ2-5; a weak D match, TRBD1 (6 bases). Germline V lookup: CDR1 SNHLY, CDR2 FYNNEI. Trimming took off 5 bases at V and 7 bases at J, with 14 bases between the two ends. This CDR3 is built from 13 residues. Here the CDR3 DNA reads TGTGCCAGCAGTTCACAGGGTCGAGGGACCCAGTACTTC. Translation gives CASSSQGRGTQYF.

The chain has TRBV10-3 and TRBJ2-5, with TRBD1 matching over 7 bases. Per germline, CDR1 ENHRY and CDR2 SYGVKD. The CDR3 consists of 14 residues. V was clipped by 7 bases and J by 5 bases; unmatched bases: 10. CDR3 region: CAIKPETGSETQYF. The CDR3 nucleotides read TGTGCCATCAAACCTGAGACAGGGTCTGAGACCCAGTACTTC.

The V and J genes are TRBV5-1 and TRBJ2-5; 9 bases map to TRBD1. The CDR3 consists of 16 residues. The V and J ends lost 3 bases and 1 base, in that order; junction bases with no gene match: 7. CDR1 is SGHRS, CDR2 YFSETQ, per germline. CDR3 sequence: CASSSSGTGSQETQYF. The CDR3 DNA reads as TGCGCCAGCAGCTCATCCGGGACAGGGAGCCAAGAGACCCAGTACTTC.

V and J are TRBV7-8 and TRBJ2-7, with D tentatively TRBD2 (6 bases). CDR1 is SGHVS and CDR2 is FQNEAQ in the germline V gene. The CDR3 covers 13 residues. The germline V and J ends were trimmed by 6 bases and 3 bases, with 12 bases remaining between them. CDR3 bases: TGTGCCAGCAGTCCCCCGGGGGACTACGAGCAGTACTTC. Its protein product is CASSPPGDYEQYF.

The chain links TRBV9 to TRBJ2-1; 12 bases fit TRBD2. Unmatched junction bases numbered 11, after V lost 0 bases and J lost 7 bases. Germline V gene sequence: CDR1 SGDLS, CDR2 YYNGEE. This CDR3 has 18 residues. The CDR3: CASSVDPVETSGSNEQFF. The CDR3 DNA is TGTGCCAGCAGCGTAGACCCCGTAGAGACTAGCGGGAGTAATGAGCAGTTCTTC.

The genes are TRBV6-5 and TRBJ2-7; 9 bases are a match to TRBD1. CDR3 size: 15 residues. Trimming took 2 bases from V and 3 from J; bases not matched to a gene: 5. Germline CDR1 MNHEY, CDR2 SVGAGI. The DNA for the CDR3 is TGTGCCAGCAGTTACGCGACAGGGGGGGTCTACGAGCAGTACTTC. This codes for CASSYATGGVYEQYF.

This chain uses TRBV5-1 with TRBJ2-5; no firm D call. This CDR3 spans 16 amino acids. V lost 0 bases to trimming and J lost 2 bases, with 14 bases between them. In germline, CDR1 is SGHRS, CDR2 YFSETQ. The CDR3: CASSLDLGALQETQYF. The CDR3 bases are TGCGCCAGCAGCTTGGACCTCGGAGCGCTTCAAGAGACCCAGTACTTC.

The chain has TRBV19 and TRBJ1-2; 8 bases are a match to TRBD1. Looked up from germline, CDR1 is LNHDA and CDR2 is SQIVND (reference sequence). The CDR3 is 14 amino acids. J lost 4 bases, V lost 6 bases, and 7 bases had no gene match. CDR3 coding DNA: TGTGCCAGTAGCGACAGGGGAAAAACCTATGGCTACACCTTC. Translation: CASSDRGKTYGYTF. Supplemented by reference TRBV19 and TRBJ1-2, the full variable domain reads DGGITQSPKYLFRKEGQNVTLSCEQNLNHDAMYWYRQDPGQGLRLIYYSQIVNDFQKGDIAEGYSVSREKKESFPLTVTSAQKNPTAFYLCASSDRGKTYGYTFGSGTRLTVV.

The V gene is TRBV5-1, the J gene TRBJ2-1; 9 positions agree with TRBD1. After removal of 4 bases from V and 6 bases from J, the junction contained 14 bases not matched to a gene. CDR1 is SGHRS and CDR2 is YFSETQ in the germline V gene. The CDR3 runs to 17 residues. The CDR3 spells CASSLIGTGYRSNEQFF. The CDR3, as DNA: TGCGCCAGCAGCCTAATCGGGACAGGGTACCGCTCCAATGAGCAGTTCTTC.

V usage is TRBV7-9 and J usage is TRBJ1-3; D possibly corresponds to TRBD1 (6 bases). The ends were cut back, 11 bases at V and 0 bases at J, with 17 bases in the middle. The CDR3 has 15 residues. CDR1 and CDR2 from the germline V gene are SEHNR and FQNEAQ (reference sequence). The chain's CDR3 is CAAGKGGNSGNTIYF. The CDR3 bases are TGTGCCGCCGGCAAGGGGGGGAACTCTGGAAACACCATATATTTT.

The chain employs TRBV10-1 and TRBJ2-1, with D tentatively TRBD1 (6 bases). This CDR3 contains 16 residues. V was pared by 2 bases and J by 5 bases, with 16 bases between. Germline assignment: CDR1 WNHNN and CDR2 SYGVQD (reference sequence). CDR3 DNA: TGCGCCAGCAGTGAGGGTACGGGACACCTCAACAATGAGCAGTTCTTC. Its translation: CASSEGTGHLNNEQFF.